The sequence of this TCR beta chain was determined in a study of early T cells in non-severe SARS-CoV-2 infection. The study, taken as a whole, reports: VDJdb matching skewed toward anti-spike CD8 responses, missing private and CD4 specificities.

Researchers tagged individual cDNA molecules with unique molecular identifiers. One entry per CDR3 protein, called by TCRdb with MiXCR from the 5' RACE reads. The sample has tens of thousands of distinct CDR3 sequences, around 10% seen once; the top ten hold under 7%. To note about this clonotype: The antigen is not known.

Looked up from germline, CDR1 is SQVTM and CDR2 is ANQGSEA. This CDR3 contains 11 residues. Trimming removed 6 bases from V and 9 bases from J, with 15 bases in between. The chain carries TRBV29-1 and TRBJ2-7, with D uncertain. The source is an adult who was a healthcare worker with PCR-confirmed SARS-CoV-2 infection or an uninfected control (not recorded which). The sequencing used whole blood, collected at baseline. CDR3 nucleotides: TGCAGCGTGGAACTACGTACGGGGCAGTACTTC. Its translation is CSVELRTGQYF.